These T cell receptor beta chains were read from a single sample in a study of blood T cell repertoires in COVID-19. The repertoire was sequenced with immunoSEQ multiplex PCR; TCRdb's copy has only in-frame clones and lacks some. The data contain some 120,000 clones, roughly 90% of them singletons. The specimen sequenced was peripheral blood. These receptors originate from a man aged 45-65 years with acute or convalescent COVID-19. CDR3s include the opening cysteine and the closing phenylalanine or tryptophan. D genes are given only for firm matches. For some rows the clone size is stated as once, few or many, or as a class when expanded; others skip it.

CDR3 protein: CASSQLPGNNQPQHF; CDR3 DNA: TGCGCCAGCAGCCAATTACCGGGGAACAATCAGCCCCAGCATTTT; V gene: TRBV4-3; J gene: TRBJ1-5; clone size: -; D gene: -
CDR3 protein: CASSPSYDTQYF; CDR3 DNA: TGTGCCAGTAGTCCCTCCTATGATACGCAGTATTTT; V gene: TRBV19; J gene: TRBJ2-3; clone size: once; D gene: -
CDR3 protein: CATSGPDGVNTGELFF; CDR3 DNA: TGTGCCACCAGTGGTCCGGACGGGGTAAACACCGGGGAGCTGTTTTTT; V gene: TRBV24-1; J gene: TRBJ2-2; clone size: -; D gene: -
CDR3 protein: CSVVGGEDYGYTF; CDR3 DNA: TGCAGCGTTGTAGGAGGGGAGGACTATGGCTACACCTTC; V gene: TRBV29-1; J gene: TRBJ1-2; clone size: once; D gene: -
CDR3 protein: CASSLSGAGMVEQYF; CDR3 DNA: TGTGCCAGCAGCTTATCGGGCGCAGGGATGGTCGAGCAGTACTTC; V gene: TRBV11-3; J gene: TRBJ2-7; clone size: once; D gene: -
CDR3 protein: CASSSARGSYNEQFF; CDR3 DNA: TGTGCCAGCAGTTCGGCCCGAGGGTCCTACAATGAGCAGTTCTTC; V gene: TRBV28; J gene: TRBJ2-1; clone size: -; D gene: -
CDR3 protein: CASSYTGTPSNTEAFF; CDR3 DNA: TGTGCCAGCAGTTACACGGGGACACCAAGTAACACTGAAGCTTTCTTT; V gene: TRBV6-5; J gene: TRBJ1-1; clone size: -; D gene: -
CDR3 protein: CASSLTFGAGELFF; CDR3 DNA: TGTGCCAGCAGTTTGACTTTCGGTGCCGGGGAGCTGTTTTTT; V gene: TRBV27; J gene: TRBJ2-2; clone size: -; D gene: -
CDR3 protein: CASSPRPQLAAGETQYF; CDR3 DNA: TGTGCCAGCTCACCAAGGCCCCAACTAGCGGCGGGGGAGACCCAGTACTTC; V gene: TRBV18; J gene: TRBJ2-5; clone size: -; D gene: TRBD2
CDR3 protein: CASSLGGSYGYTF; CDR3 DNA: TGCGCCAGCAGCTTGGGAGGGAGCTATGGCTACACCTTC; V gene: TRBV5-1; J gene: TRBJ1-2; clone size: -; D gene: -
CDR3 protein: CASSGTSGSYEQYF; CDR3 DNA: TGTGCCAGTAGTGGTACTAGCGGGAGCTACGAGCAGTACTTC; V gene: TRBV19; J gene: TRBJ2-7; clone size: few; D gene: TRBD2
CDR3 protein: CASSDPSRSGVSTDTQYF; CDR3 DNA: TGCGCCAGCAGCGACCCCTCGAGGAGCGGGGTAAGCACAGATACGCAGTATTTT; V gene: TRBV5-1; J gene: TRBJ2-3; clone size: -; D gene: TRBD2
CDR3 protein: CATRGEGTEAFF; CDR3 DNA: TGTGCCACCAGGGGGGAGGGCACTGAAGCTTTCTTT; V gene: TRBV24-1; J gene: TRBJ1-1; clone size: -; D gene: -
CDR3 protein: CASSRELVGYEQYF; CDR3 DNA: TGTGCCAGCAGCCGAGAGCTAGTAGGCTACGAGCAGTACTTC; V gene: TRBV4-2; J gene: TRBJ2-7; clone size: -; D gene: -
CDR3 protein: CATSEASGSYEQYF; CDR3 DNA: TGTGCCACCAGTGAAGCTAGCGGGTCCTACGAGCAGTACTTC; V gene: TRBV24-1; J gene: TRBJ2-7; clone size: -; D gene: TRBD2
CDR3 protein: CATSDLLAADYNEQFF; CDR3 DNA: TGTGCCACCAGTGACCTACTAGCGGCCGACTACAATGAGCAGTTCTTC; V gene: TRBV24-1; J gene: TRBJ2-1; clone size: once; D gene: TRBD2
CDR3 protein: CATSDRSGSGGNEQFF; CDR3 DNA: TGTGCCACCAGTGATCGTAGCGGGAGTGGAGGGAATGAGCAGTTCTTC; V gene: TRBV24-1; J gene: TRBJ2-1; clone size: -; D gene: TRBD2
CDR3 protein: CASSLGLGQGPNEKLFF; CDR3 DNA: TGTGCCAGCAGCTTAGGTCTGGGACAGGGACCTAATGAAAAACTGTTTTTT; V gene: TRBV7-9; J gene: TRBJ1-4; clone size: -; D gene: TRBD1
CDR3 protein: CASSMLTGSYEQYF; CDR3 DNA: TGTGCCAGCTCAATGCTGACAGGTTCCTACGAGCAGTACTTC; V gene: TRBV18; J gene: TRBJ2-7; clone size: few; D gene: -
CDR3 protein: CASSLQRDNEQYF; CDR3 DNA: TGCGCCAGCAGCTTGCAGCGGGATAACGAGCAGTACTTC; V gene: TRBV5-1; J gene: TRBJ2-7; clone size: -; D gene: TRBD2
CDR3 protein: CASSLRQDPNSPLHF; CDR3 DNA: TGTGCCAGCTCACTTCGACAGGACCCCAATTCACCCCTCCACTTT; V gene: TRBV18; J gene: TRBJ1-6; clone size: -; D gene: -
CDR3 protein: CATSEPLPPYGYTF; CDR3 DNA: TGTGCCACCAGTGAGCCACTTCCTCCCTATGGCTACACCTTC; V gene: TRBV24-1; J gene: TRBJ1-2; clone size: once; D gene: -
CDR3 protein: CASSRPTSGLSYNEQFF; CDR3 DNA: TGTGCCAGCTCACGACCCACTAGCGGGCTATCCTACAATGAGCAGTTCTTC; V gene: TRBV18; J gene: TRBJ2-1; clone size: -; D gene: TRBD2
CDR3 protein: CASSELLGGPIYEQYF; CDR3 DNA: TGTGCCAGCAGTGAATTGCTGGGAGGGCCAATCTACGAGCAGTACTTC; V gene: TRBV2; J gene: TRBJ2-7; clone size: -; D gene: TRBD2
CDR3 protein: CSVEGRGLAGGPDTQYF; CDR3 DNA: TGCAGCGTTGAAGGCCGTGGACTAGCGGGAGGGCCAGATACGCAGTATTTT; V gene: TRBV29-1; J gene: TRBJ2-3; clone size: -; D gene: TRBD2
CDR3 protein: CSASAGSGNTIYF; CDR3 DNA: TGCAGTGCTAGTGCGGGCTCTGGAAACACCATATATTTT; V gene: TRBV20-1; J gene: TRBJ1-3; clone size: -; D gene: -
CDR3 protein: CASPRSLAGVPETQYF; CDR3 DNA: TGCGCCAGTCCGAGGTCTTTAGCGGGAGTCCCCGAGACCCAGTACTTC; V gene: TRBV10-1; J gene: TRBJ2-5; clone size: -; D gene: TRBD2
CDR3 protein: CASSFRDSVTGAQYF; CDR3 DNA: TGTGCCAGCAGCTTTCGGGACTCAGTAACCGGGGCGCAGTATTTT; V gene: TRBV5-5; J gene: TRBJ2-3; clone size: -; D gene: -
CDR3 protein: CASSPTGGNTIYF; CDR3 DNA: TGTGCCAGCAGCCCTACAGGGGGAAACACCATATATTTT; V gene: TRBV11-2; J gene: TRBJ1-3; clone size: -; D gene: -
CDR3 protein: CASSESGRRVNEQFF; CDR3 DNA: TGTGCCAGCAGCGAGAGCGGGAGAAGGGTCAATGAGCAGTTCTTC; V gene: TRBV7-7; J gene: TRBJ2-1; clone size: -; D gene: TRBD2
CDR3 protein: CASSLSEVTSNTEAFF; CDR3 DNA: TGTGCCAGCAGCTTATCGGAGGTTACCTCGAACACTGAAGCTTTCTTT; V gene: TRBV7-2; J gene: TRBJ1-1; clone size: -; D gene: -
CDR3 protein: CASSDDDRDYNEQFF; CDR3 DNA: TGTGCCAGCAGTGACGACGACAGGGACTACAATGAGCAGTTCTTC; V gene: TRBV6-1; J gene: TRBJ2-1; clone size: -; D gene: TRBD1
CDR3 protein: CASSLYGTATNEKLFF; CDR3 DNA: TGTGCCAGCAGCTTATATGGGACAGCAACTAATGAAAAACTGTTTTTT; V gene: TRBV7-6; J gene: TRBJ1-4; clone size: -; D gene: TRBD1
CDR3 protein: CASSSGTTRGTNEKLFF; CDR3 DNA: TGTGCCAGCTCGTCAGGGACAACCAGGGGGACTAATGAAAAACTGTTTTTT; V gene: TRBV18; J gene: TRBJ1-4; clone size: -; D gene: TRBD1
CDR3 protein: CAWRRGPTYEQYF; CDR3 DNA: TGTGCCTGGCGGAGGGGTCCCACCTACGAGCAGTACTTC; V gene: TRBV30; J gene: TRBJ2-7; clone size: -; D gene: -
CDR3 protein: CAWRWPSSGNTIYF; CDR3 DNA: TGTGCCTGGAGGTGGCCGTCATCTGGAAACACCATATATTTT; V gene: TRBV30; J gene: TRBJ1-3; clone size: once; D gene: -
CDR3 protein: CSVAVPGRPSTDTQYF; CDR3 DNA: TGCAGCGTTGCCGTTCCCGGGAGACCTAGCACAGATACGCAGTATTTT; V gene: TRBV29-1; J gene: TRBJ2-3; clone size: -; D gene: -
CDR3 protein: CASSRQGQGFYEQYF; CDR3 DNA: TGCGCCAGCAGCCGTCAGGGACAGGGATTTTACGAGCAGTACTTC; V gene: TRBV4-1; J gene: TRBJ2-7; clone size: -; D gene: TRBD1
CDR3 protein: CASSLASNTEAFF; CDR3 DNA: TGCGCCAGCAGCTTGGCCTCCAACACTGAAGCTTTCTTT; V gene: TRBV5-1; J gene: TRBJ1-1; clone size: -; D gene: -
CDR3 protein: CASSPYRVGTEAFF; CDR3 DNA: TGTGCCAGCAGCCCCTACAGGGTTGGGACTGAAGCTTTCTTT; V gene: TRBV6-5; J gene: TRBJ1-1; clone size: -; D gene: -
CDR3 protein: CASSSGTSALREQFF; CDR3 DNA: TGTGCCAGCAGCTCCGGGACTAGCGCCTTGAGAGAGCAGTTCTTC; V gene: TRBV5-6; J gene: TRBJ2-1; clone size: -; D gene: TRBD2
CDR3 protein: CSATSGGSYNEQFF; CDR3 DNA: TGCAGCGCCACCAGCGGGGGCTCCTACAATGAGCAGTTCTTC; V gene: TRBV29-1; J gene: TRBJ2-1; clone size: -; D gene: TRBD2
CDR3 protein: CASSHRTATYEQYF; CDR3 DNA: TGTGCCAGCAGTCATCGGACAGCTACCTACGAGCAGTACTTC; V gene: TRBV7-9; J gene: TRBJ2-7; clone size: -; D gene: -
CDR3 protein: CASSPRGKFDEQYF; CDR3 DNA: TGTGCCAGCAGCCCTAGGGGGAAGTTTGACGAGCAGTACTTC; V gene: TRBV7-8; J gene: TRBJ2-7; clone size: -; D gene: -
CDR3 protein: CATSDNPGGVDEQYF; CDR3 DNA: TGTGCCACCAGTGACAACCCAGGGGGCGTAGACGAGCAGTACTTC; V gene: TRBV24-1; J gene: TRBJ2-7; clone size: -; D gene: TRBD1
CDR3 protein: CASSIGITQPQHF; CDR3 DNA: TGTGCCAGTAGTATCGGGATTACTCAGCCCCAGCATTTT; V gene: TRBV19; J gene: TRBJ1-5; clone size: -; D gene: -
CDR3 protein: CASSPRLAGGPYNEQFF; CDR3 DNA: TGTGCCAGCAGTCCCCGCTTAGCGGGAGGGCCCTACAATGAGCAGTTCTTC; V gene: TRBV28; J gene: TRBJ2-1; clone size: -; D gene: TRBD2
CDR3 protein: CASSPRGGETNEKLFF; CDR3 DNA: TGTGCCAGCAGCCCTAGGGGGGGGGAAACTAATGAAAAACTGTTTTTT; V gene: TRBV6-2/TRBV6-3; J gene: TRBJ1-4; clone size: -; D gene: -
CDR3 protein: CASSNRIGQGDEQYF; CDR3 DNA: TGTGCCAGCAGCAACAGAATTGGACAGGGCGACGAGCAGTACTTC; V gene: TRBV11-2; J gene: TRBJ2-7; clone size: -; D gene: TRBD1
CDR3 protein: CASSRNTGDSEAFF; CDR3 DNA: TGTGCCAGCAGCCGCAATACGGGGGACAGCGAAGCTTTCTTT; V gene: TRBV6-5; J gene: TRBJ1-1; clone size: -; D gene: TRBD1
CDR3 protein: CASSDRDRGLRGTEAFF; CDR3 DNA: TGTGCCAGTAGTGACCGGGACAGGGGGCTAAGGGGGACTGAAGCTTTCTTT; V gene: TRBV19; J gene: TRBJ1-1; clone size: -; D gene: TRBD1
CDR3 protein: CAWSFWNTGELFF; CDR3 DNA: TGTGCCTGGAGTTTCTGGAACACCGGGGAGCTGTTTTTT; V gene: TRBV30; J gene: TRBJ2-2; clone size: -; D gene: -
CDR3 protein: CASSYYSGLDEQFF; CDR3 DNA: TGTGCCAGCTCTTACTATTCGGGACTGGATGAGCAGTTCTTC; V gene: TRBV27; J gene: TRBJ2-1; clone size: -; D gene: -
CDR3 protein: CASSFSAGRDTGELFF; CDR3 DNA: TGTGCCAGCAGCTTCTCGGCAGGGCGTGACACCGGGGAGCTGTTTTTT; V gene: TRBV11-1; J gene: TRBJ2-2; clone size: -; D gene: -
CDR3 protein: CASKGGGGNQPQHF; CDR3 DNA: TGTGCCAGCAAAGGAGGGGGCGGCAATCAGCCCCAGCATTTT; V gene: TRBV6-5; J gene: TRBJ1-5; clone size: -; D gene: TRBD1
CDR3 protein: CASSVGGGYQPQHF; CDR3 DNA: TGTGCCAGCAGCGTAGGGGGGGGCTATCAGCCCCAGCATTTT; V gene: TRBV9; J gene: TRBJ1-5; clone size: -; D gene: -
CDR3 protein: CASSIGSGRSTDTQYF; CDR3 DNA: TGTGCCAGTAGTATTGGATCCGGCAGGAGCACAGATACGCAGTATTTT; V gene: TRBV19; J gene: TRBJ2-3; clone size: -; D gene: -
CDR3 protein: CASTGTVSGNTIYF; CDR3 DNA: TGTGCCAGTACTGGGACAGTCTCTGGAAACACCATATATTTT; V gene: TRBV19; J gene: TRBJ1-3; clone size: -; D gene: TRBD1
CDR3 protein: CASQTGVGSPLHF; CDR3 DNA: TGTGCCAGCCAGACAGGGGTGGGATCACCCCTCCACTTT; V gene: TRBV6-4; J gene: TRBJ1-6; clone size: -; D gene: TRBD1
CDR3 protein: CASRAAGEINQPQHF; CDR3 DNA: TGTGCCAGCAGAGCGGCAGGGGAGATCAATCAGCCCCAGCATTTT; V gene: TRBV2; J gene: TRBJ1-5; clone size: -; D gene: -